Each of the 27 T cell receptor beta chains below was sequenced from the same sample in a study of shared clonotypes between healthy human individuals. Data came from immunoSEQ multiplex PCR; TCRdb stores just in-frame clones and leaves some out. The sample has over 1.4 million clones; more than 95% are singletons. Sequenced input: naive CD4+ T cells sorted from blood. Subset here: CD45RA+ positively selected. The receptors were sampled from a man aged 25-40 years in good health.

This clone showed up just a few times. The chain uses TRBV14 and TRBJ2-1, with D perhaps TRBD1 (6 bases). Germline CDR1 and CDR2: SGHDN and FVKESK. CDR3 length: 15 residues. V lost 4 bases and J 4 bases, leaving 14 bases between the germline ends. The CDR3 here is CASSPWTEQYNEQFF. DNA for the CDR3: TGTGCCAGCAGCCCATGGACAGAACAATACAATGAGCAGTTCTTC.

Turning to this clone: Additional DNA sequences in this sample encode the identical CDR3. The chain couples TRBV7-2 to TRBJ1-2; 7 bases match TRBD1. Germline CDR1 is SGHTA and CDR2 is FQGNSA. The junction had 2 bases not matched to a gene; V was cut back by 5 bases and J by 2 bases. The CDR3 runs 13 residues. The CDR3 DNA follows: TGTGCCAGCAGCCGGGACAGAAACTATGGCTACACCTTC. Amino acid sequence: CASSRDRNYGYTF.

The chain is built from TRBV27 and TRBJ2-7; 10 bases are a match to TRBD2. The CDR3 consists of 16 residues. J was trimmed by 2 bases and V by 2 bases; bases with no gene match: 6. Per the germline V gene, CDR1 is MNHEY and CDR2 is SMNVEV (reference sequence). CDR3 amino acids: CASSLPPAGGTYEQYF. The CDR3 DNA sequence: TGTGCCAGCAGTTTACCCCCAGCGGGAGGGACCTACGAGCAGTACTTC.

V gene TRBV28 combines with J gene TRBJ2-7; perhaps TRBD2 as D (5 bases). Looked up from germline, CDR1 is MDHEN and CDR2 is SYDVKM. The CDR3 sequence is 14 residues long. V lost 6 bases and J 2 bases, leaving 14 bases between the germline ends. CDR3 bases: TGTGCCAGCAGCCCCCCTGGAGGTACCTACGAGCAGTACTTC. Amino acids: CASSPPGGTYEQYF.

In this sample, this clone turned up once. CDR3 sequence: CAISERLAGAKNIQYF. The CDR3 region has the DNA TGTGCCATCAGTGAGCGGCTAGCGGGAGCCAAAAACATTCAGTACTTC. The V gene is TRBV10-3, the J gene TRBJ2-4; 8 nucleotides match TRBD2. V was clipped by 2 bases and J by 0 bases; unmatched bases: 3. The CDR3 runs to 16 residues. Germline assignment: CDR1 ENHRY and CDR2 SYGVKD.

The sample holds one count of this clone. The chain combines TRBV2 with TRBJ1-4; 7 positions match TRBD1. This CDR3 has 17 amino acids. Germline loops: CDR1 SNHLY, CDR2 FYNNEI. V lost 6 bases to trimming and J lost 2 bases; unmatched junction nucleotides: 12. The CDR3 loop reads CASRRKTDRATNEKLFF. In nucleotides, the CDR3 is TGTGCCAGCAGAAGAAAGACAGACAGGGCGACTAATGAAAAACTGTTTTTT.

As for this clone: In the same sample, other DNA sequences code for this CDR3. This chain joins TRBV9 and TRBJ2-5, with 8 bases identical to TRBD2. Germline CDR1 is SGDLS and CDR2 is YYNGEE. With 2 bases clipped from V and 1 base from J, the junction kept 1 base outside the gene matches. The CDR3 extends over 14 amino acids. The DNA of the CDR3 is TGTGCCAGCAGCGTCGGACTAGCCCAAGAGACCCAGTACTTC. Encoded protein: CASSVGLAQETQYF.

The genes are TRBV15 and TRBJ1-1; 9 nucleotides line up with TRBD1. The CDR3 totals 15 residues. CDR1 is LNHNV, CDR2 YYDKDF, per germline (reference sequence). V shed 3 bases and J 6 bases; nucleotides not matched to a gene: 8. In DNA form, the CDR3 reads TGTGCCACCAGCAGGGCCGGGACAGGGAGGGCTGAAGCTTTCTTT. Protein sequence: CATSRAGTGRAEAFF.

In this sample, this clone turned up once. V and J are TRBV9 and TRBJ2-5; possibly TRBD1 or TRBD2 for D (5 bases each). This CDR3 has 18 amino acids. V was cut by 0 bases and J by 5 bases, with 23 bases left in between. Germline CDR1 and CDR2: SGDLS and YYNGEE. The CDR3 sequence is CASSVEGWSGPSSETQYF. The CDR3 nucleotides read TGTGCCAGCAGCGTAGAGGGTTGGTCGGGACCTTCTAGCGAGACCCAGTACTTC.

The rearrangement links TRBV29-1 to TRBJ1-1, with D possibly being TRBD1 (5 bases). This CDR3 has 12 residues. The V and J ends lost 6 bases and 0 bases respectively, with 8 bases between them. CDR1 and CDR2 from the germline V gene are SQVTM and ANQGSEA. This CDR3 reads CSVRTLNTEAFF. The CDR3 DNA sequence: TGCAGCGTAAGGACACTGAACACTGAAGCTTTCTTT.

The chain employs TRBV5-1 and TRBJ1-1; TRBD1 might be the D (5 bases). This CDR3 is 14 amino acids long. Germline V lookup: CDR1 SGHRS, CDR2 YFSETQ. The V gene lost 7 bases and the J gene lost 2 bases, with 15 bases spanning the gap. Here the CDR3 reads CASRMRDVNTEAFF. CDR3 bases: TGCGCCAGCCGAATGAGGGACGTTAACACTGAAGCTTTCTTT.

The V gene is TRBV28, the J gene TRBJ2-7; 8 bases line up with TRBD2. This CDR3 is built from 14 residues. V dropped 10 bases and J dropped 5; count of bases not matched to a gene: 13. CDR1 is MDHEN, CDR2 SYDVKM, per germline. The CDR3 DNA is TGTGCCACGGGGGAGAGCGGGAGTCGGGACGAGCAGTACTTC. Translation gives CATGESGSRDEQYF.

The V and J genes are TRBV2 and TRBJ1-5; TRBD1 matches 9 bases. The CDR3 runs 15 residues. Trimming took 8 bases from V and 2 from J; bases not matched to a gene: 7. Germline V gives CDR1 SNHLY, CDR2 FYNNEI. The CDR3 DNA is TGTGCCAGCCGGGACAGGGTAATTGGCAATCAGCCCCAGCATTTT. Encoded protein: CASRDRVIGNQPQHF.

The gene calls are TRBV9 and TRBJ2-2; D is tentatively TRBD1 or TRBD2 (5 bases each). CDR3 length equals 16 residues. V shed 4 bases and J shed 1 base, with 14 bases lying between them. Germline V gene lookup returns CDR1 SGDLS and CDR2 YYNGEE. Written as DNA, the CDR3 is TGTGCCAGCAGCATCTCCCCGGGACGGAACACCGGGGAGCTGTTTTTT. As protein: CASSISPGRNTGELFF.

This clone has just one count. V gene TRBV11-2 combines with J gene TRBJ2-3, with 8 nucleotides matching TRBD2. Germline-derived CDR1 and CDR2 are SGHAT and FQNNGV. Trimming cost V 2 bases and J 1 base; bases outside gene matches: 14. The CDR3 is made up of 19 amino acids. CDR3 loop: CASSLRPRSSGSRTDTQYF. The CDR3 DNA follows: TGTGCCAGCAGCTTAAGGCCCCGGAGCAGCGGGAGCCGCACAGATACGCAGTATTTT.

The V call is TRBV5-1, the J call TRBJ2-7; the D gene is possibly TRBD1 (7 bases). V lost 1 base to trimming and J lost 3 bases, with 11 bases between them. The CDR3 is 14 residues long. Germline V gene lookup returns CDR1 SGHRS and CDR2 YFSETQ. The CDR3 region is CASSLTGEVYEQYF. The CDR3 region has the DNA TGCGCCAGCAGCTTGACAGGGGAGGTCTACGAGCAGTACTTC. Together with reference TRBV5-1 and TRBJ2-7, the CDR3 gives the full variable domain: KAGVTQTPRYLIKTRGQQVTLSCSPISGHRSVSWYQQTPGQGLQFLFEYFSETQRNKGNFPGRFSGRQFSNSRSEMNVSTLELGDSALYLCASSLTGEVYEQYFGPGTRLTVT.

The chain employs TRBV5-1 and TRBJ2-2; no clear D. CDR3 length: 14 amino acids. Germline assignment: CDR1 SGHRS and CDR2 YFSETQ. Trimming took off 0 bases at V and 4 bases at J, with 7 bases between the two ends. This CDR3 reads CASSLAQPTGELFF. CDR3 DNA sequence: TGCGCCAGCAGCTTGGCACAGCCCACCGGGGAGCTGTTTTTT.

The chain links TRBV5-1 to TRBJ1-3; tentatively, D is TRBD1 (6 bases). This CDR3 has 15 amino acids. Germline CDR1 SGHRS, CDR2 YFSETQ. Deletions cut 0 bases from V and 4 bases from J, with 11 bases between. This CDR3 is CASSLEAGEGNTIYF. CDR3 coding DNA: TGCGCCAGCAGCTTGGAGGCAGGGGAAGGAAACACCATATATTTT.

Concerning this clone itself: At the DNA level, this CDR3 is encoded by other sequences in the same sample as well. The rearrangement joins TRBV7-9 to TRBJ1-4; 10 nucleotides agree with TRBD1. The CDR3 consists of 15 residues. Unmatched junction bases numbered 3, after V lost 3 bases and J lost 5 bases. The germline V gene has CDR1 SEHNR and CDR2 FQNEAQ (reference sequence). The CDR3 is CASSLGDRGNEKLFF. The DNA of the CDR3 is TGTGCCAGCAGCTTGGGGGACAGGGGAAATGAAAAACTGTTTTTT.

This chain connects TRBV9 to TRBJ2-2; D is possibly TRBD2 (5 bases). Trimming removed 6 bases from V and 7 bases from J, with 13 bases in between. CDR3 length: 13 residues. Per the germline V gene, CDR1 is SGDLS and CDR2 is YYNGEE. CDR3 DNA sequence: TGTGCCAGCACCCTAGGTGGAGGCGGGGAGCTGTTTTTT. This codes for CASTLGGGGELFF.

The rearrangement uses TRBV7-2 and TRBJ1-1, with 11 bases matching TRBD1. The germline V gene has CDR1 SGHTA and CDR2 FQGNSA. CDR3 size: 18 residues. After removal of 2 bases from V and 4 bases from J, the junction contained 12 bases not matched to a gene. DNA of the CDR3: TGTGCCAGCAGCTTATCCCTCCTTGGACAGGGGGCGAGCACTGAAGCTTTCTTT. Encoded protein: CASSLSLLGQGASTEAFF.

As DNA, the CDR3 is TGCGCCAGCAGACCTACCGGGACAGGGTCGAACATTCAGTACTTC. This sequence encodes CASRPTGTGSNIQYF. This chain joins TRBV5-1 and TRBJ2-4, with 9 bases lining up with TRBD1. This CDR3 has 15 residues. Germline lookup yields CDR1 SGHRS and CDR2 YFSETQ. The ends lost 5 bases at V and 7 bases at J; junction bases unmatched: 10.

This chain joins TRBV5-1 and TRBJ2-7; D is unclear. This CDR3 contains 17 residues. V lost 1 base to trimming and J lost 0 bases, with 17 bases between them. CDR1 is SGHRS, CDR2 YFSETQ, per germline. The DNA of the CDR3 is TGCGCCAGCAGCTTGTTTATTGATGGCTCTGCCTCCTACGAGCAGTACTTC. Encoded protein: CASSLFIDGSASYEQYF.

The table lists this clone with a count of one. J is TRBJ1-4 and V is TRBV2; no firm D call. This CDR3 is built from 15 residues. Germline V gene data show CDR1 as SNHLY and CDR2 as FYNNEI. V dropped 3 bases and J dropped 2 bases, with 10 bases sitting between them. In nucleotides, the CDR3 is TGTGCCAGCAGTGATGTTATGAGCACTAATGAAAAACTGTTTTTT. Residues: CASSDVMSTNEKLFF.

CDR3 in DNA: TGTGCCAGCAGTTTCAGTCAGGGCCCAGATACGCAGTATTTT. Translation gives CASSFSQGPDTQYF. The chain couples TRBV28 to TRBJ2-3; the D gene is possibly TRBD1 (5 bases). Trimming removed 3 bases from V and 4 bases from J, with 11 bases in between. The CDR3 totals 14 residues. Per germline, CDR1 MDHEN and CDR2 SYDVKM. The whole variable domain, remainder taken from reference TRBV28 and TRBJ2-3, is DVKVTQSSRYLVKRTGEKVFLECVQDMDHENMFWYRQDPGLGLRLIYFSYDVKMKEKGDIPEGYSVSREKKERFSLILESASTNQTSMYLCASSFSQGPDTQYFGPGTRLTVL.

This chain links TRBV11-2 with TRBJ2-7; TRBD2 matches 8 bases. This CDR3 is 15 amino acids long. V shed 1 base, J shed 1 base, and the junction held 3 bases outside the gene matches. Germline-derived CDR1 and CDR2 are SGHAT and FQNNGV. Here the CDR3 reads CASSLVGTSSYEQYF. The CDR3 DNA sequence: TGTGCCAGCAGCTTAGTCGGGACTAGTTCCTACGAGCAGTACTTC. Variable domain in full (rest from reference TRBV11-2 and TRBJ2-7): EAGVAQSPRYKIIEKRQSVAFWCNPISGHATLYWYQQILGQGPKLLIQFQNNGVVDDSQLPKDRFSAERLKGVDSTLKIQPAKLEDSAVYLCASSLVGTSSYEQYFGPGTRLTVT.

The rearrangement joins TRBV5-1 to TRBJ1-2; 8 positions match TRBD1. Germline assignment: CDR1 SGHRS and CDR2 YFSETQ. The CDR3 loop spans 15 amino acids. The V segment lost 1 base and the J segment 8 bases; nucleotides outside the gene matches: 10. The DNA for the CDR3 is TGCGCCAGCAGCTTGTCGTTCGGGACAGGTAAAGGCTACACCTTC. Encoded protein: CASSLSFGTGKGYTF.